The text below deals with one TCR beta chain. The data are from a study of blood T cell repertoires in COVID-19. Original processing notes: Amplified reference gene primers provided the basis for estimating nucleated cell counts. The table came from immunoSEQ multiplex PCR; TCRdb's copy has only in-frame clones and leaves some out. V, J and clone size derive from that table, while D and trimming were established from the DNA sequence. The top ten hold 4.8% of the sample, which has about 160,000 clones, 92% seen once. The material sequenced was peripheral blood. This sequence originates from a man younger than 40 with COVID-19, enrolled during active disease.

The CDR3 reads CASSQGPPGYNEQFF. CDR3 in DNA: TGTGCCAGCAGCCAAGGACCGCCAGGGTACAATGAGCAGTTCTTC. The J gene is TRBJ2-1, the V gene TRBV3-1 (or the pseudogene TRBV3-2), with TRBD1 as a possible D gene (5 bases). V shed 1 base and J shed 4 bases, with 11 bases lying between them. Per germline, CDR1 LGHDT and CDR2 YNNKEL (reference sequence). The CDR3 is made up of 15 amino acids.